This is a list of T cell receptor beta chains from one sample in a study of beta chain features in type 1 diabetes. Some clones are missing from TCRdb's copy, which holds only in-frame ones; the method was immunoSEQ multiplex PCR. The data hold approximately 150,000 clones, with 9.7% observed a single time. Specimen: central memory CD4+ T cells from blood. The receptors were gathered from a woman aged 40 to 55 in good health. Both conserved end residues are trimmed from each CDR3. Fields, in order: V gene, J gene, CDR3 protein.

>TRBV4-2|TRBJ1-3
ASSQDRGAGNTIY
>TRBV29-1|TRBJ2-1
SGQLGGLEQF
>TRBV7-2|TRBJ2-7
ASSLAAGLSYEQY
>TRBV10-3|TRBJ2-3
AITSGVSTDTQY
>TRBV4-3|TRBJ2-5
ASSQSIGAYQETQY
>TRBV19|TRBJ2-7
ASTNSYEQY
>TRBV29-1|TRBJ2-7
SVGSSGTPPYEQY
>TRBV28|TRBJ2-6
ASSYSRAGANVLT
>TRBV4-1|TRBJ2-7
ASSQGPGYEQY
>TRBV19|TRBJ1-5
ASSTQGAWRQPQH
>TRBV15|TRBJ2-3
ATSRGPPSASTDTQY
>TRBV5-6|TRBJ1-5
ASSSGGYQPQH
>TRBV7-9|TRBJ1-1
ASTPDRGQRVNTEAF
>TRBV11-2|TRBJ1-2
ASSLGGAYGYT
>TRBV5-1|TRBJ2-5
ASSAQGNEETQY
>TRBV7-2|TRBJ2-1
ASSLAAGTEQF
>TRBV7-2|TRBJ2-7
ASSLVATSGEYEQY
>TRBV2|TRBJ2-7
ASSGIDSYEQY
>TRBV2|TRBJ1-2
ASRIRDRGDFGGYT
>TRBV19|TRBJ2-7
ASTAGGGWHV
>TRBV28|TRBJ2-1
ASSPGLAGSNEQF
>TRBV2|TRBJ2-3
ASSFRDRVTDTQY
>TRBV29-1|TRBJ2-2
SVAGQHFTGELF
>TRBV7-8|TRBJ1-1
ASSPQGGSEAF
>TRBV5-1|TRBJ2-3
ASSSLAGGLSTDTQY
>TRBV2|TRBJ1-5
ASSGRRGLGNQPQH
>TRBV5-1|TRBJ1-2
ASSLEGWANYGYT
>TRBV6-4|TRBJ2-1
ASSGPRGGEQF
>TRBV7-2|TRBJ2-5
ASSARLAEETQY
>TRBV5-1|TRBJ2-7
ASSRGQGPYEQY
>TRBV6-1|TRBJ2-1
ASHSASYNEQF
>TRBV27|TRBJ2-7
ASSSKGGRAEQY
>TRBV9|TRBJ2-7
ASSSATGSSEQY
>TRBV7-2|TRBJ2-2
ASRFGGNTGELF
>TRBV9|TRBJ2-3
ASSVEGRTDTQY
>TRBV29-1|TRBJ2-5
SGLQGWGETQY
>TRBV9|TRBJ1-1
ASSARTGRGTEAF
>TRBV29-1|TRBJ2-1
SVGEGGPSAEQF
>TRBV6-1|TRBJ2-2
AAAPGQPTGELF
>TRBV10-2|TRBJ2-3
ASSENRRAGSTDTQY
>TRBV7-6|TRBJ2-7
ASSLVARDRDYEQY
>TRBV29-1|TRBJ2-7
SVLTIYEQY
>TRBV14|TRBJ2-7
ASSKGGDEQY
>TRBV6-1|TRBJ1-2
ASSEAPRGGYGYT